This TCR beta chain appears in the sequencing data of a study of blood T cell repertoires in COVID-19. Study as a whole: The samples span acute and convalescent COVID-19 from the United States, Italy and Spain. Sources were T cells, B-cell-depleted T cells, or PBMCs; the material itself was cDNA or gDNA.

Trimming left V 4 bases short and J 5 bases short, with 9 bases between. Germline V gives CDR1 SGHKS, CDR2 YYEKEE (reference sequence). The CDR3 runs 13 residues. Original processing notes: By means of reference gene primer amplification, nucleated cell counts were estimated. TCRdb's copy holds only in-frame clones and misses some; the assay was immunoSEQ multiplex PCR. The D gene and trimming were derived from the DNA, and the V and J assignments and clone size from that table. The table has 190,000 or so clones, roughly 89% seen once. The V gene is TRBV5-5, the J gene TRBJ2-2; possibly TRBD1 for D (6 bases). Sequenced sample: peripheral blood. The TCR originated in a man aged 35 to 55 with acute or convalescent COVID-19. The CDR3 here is CASSVTGTGELFF. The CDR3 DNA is TGTGCCAGCAGCGTGACAGGAACCGGGGAGCTGTTTTTT. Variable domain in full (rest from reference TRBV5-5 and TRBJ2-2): DAGVTQSPTHLIKTRGQQVTLRCSPISGHKSVSWYQQVLGQGPQFIFQYYEKEERGRGNFPDRFSARQFPNYSSELNVNALLLGDSALYLCASSVTGTGELFFGEGSRLTVL.